This note documents a single T cell receptor beta chain sequence. Its antigen is not identified. Some clones are missing from TCRdb's copy, which holds only in-frame ones; the method was immunoSEQ multiplex PCR. The sample carries some 110,000 clones, around 92% recorded once. The sample comes from a study of T cell responses to AZD1222 COVID-19 vaccine. Study-level findings and limits: Regions left unmutated in variants are reportedly the target of nearly half of spike-specific TCRs. In all cases, repertoires were sampled only after the peak T cell response.

Looked up from germline, CDR1 is MDHEN and CDR2 is SYDVKM. This CDR3 has 15 residues. Deletions cut 2 bases from V and 3 bases from J, with 11 bases between. This sequence originates from an adult in good health. V is TRBV28 and J is TRBJ2-1; the D gene is possibly TRBD1 (5 bases). Sequenced material: peripheral blood, taken on day 0 of AZD1222 vaccination. The CDR3 loop is CASSLPGLNYNEQFF. CDR3 in DNA: TGTGCCAGCAGTTTACCAGGGCTCAACTACAATGAGCAGTTCTTC.